This T cell receptor (beta chain) was recovered during a study of T-cell reconstitution after alpha-beta-depleted transplantation in children. Library preparation (for TCRbeta) was performed with unique molecular identifiers. TCRdb re-derived calls from the PCR reads in MiXCR, one entry per CDR3 protein. The sample consists of hundreds of thousands of distinct CDR3 sequences, 13% of them appearing once. This clonotype was seen a few times. Its antigen is not identified. General study results and limits: Reports say that about two months after transplant, the alpha-beta T cells came out of several hundred graft clones that had expanded. Some patients owed their high day-60 TCRbeta diversity to surviving recipient T cells and thymic progenitors. T-cell counts and diversity at one year following transplant were attributed mainly to newly produced T cells.

This material consisted of PBMCs, mostly from graft donor cells, taken 360 days after TCRalphabeta/CD19-depleted stem cell transplant. The sequence came from a male patient between 5 and 17 years old who had a stem cell transplant for acute myeloid leukemia, so the T cells may come from the graft donor.

The CDR3 sequence: CASSPQGGRGSGGYTF. The CDR3 DNA reads TGTGCCAGCAGTCCCCAAGGTGGCAGGGGGTCAGGTGGCTACACCTTC. The chain joins TRBV6-5 to TRBJ1-2; 7 bases match TRBD1. Per the germline V gene, CDR1 is MNHEY and CDR2 is SVGAGI. The CDR3 spans 16 residues. Losses at the gene ends were 5 bases for V and 7 bases for J; bases not matched to a gene: 16.